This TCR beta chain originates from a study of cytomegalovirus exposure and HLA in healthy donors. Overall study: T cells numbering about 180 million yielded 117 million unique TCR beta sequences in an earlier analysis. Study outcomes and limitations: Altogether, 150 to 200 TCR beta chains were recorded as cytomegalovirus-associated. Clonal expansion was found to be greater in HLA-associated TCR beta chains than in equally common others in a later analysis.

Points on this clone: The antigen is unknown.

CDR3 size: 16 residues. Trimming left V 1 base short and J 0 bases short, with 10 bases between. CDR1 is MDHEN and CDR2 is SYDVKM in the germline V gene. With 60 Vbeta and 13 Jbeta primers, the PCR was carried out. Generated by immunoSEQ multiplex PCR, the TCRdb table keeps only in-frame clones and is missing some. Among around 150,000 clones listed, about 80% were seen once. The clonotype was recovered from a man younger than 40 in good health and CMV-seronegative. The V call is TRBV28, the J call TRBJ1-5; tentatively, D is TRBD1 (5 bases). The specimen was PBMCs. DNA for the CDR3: TGTGCCAGCAGTTTATCGGGCAGGGCTAGCAATCAGCCCCAGCATTTT. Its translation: CASSLSGRASNQPQHF.